This T cell receptor beta chain was captured in a study of T cell responses to AZD1222 COVID-19 vaccine (TCRdb year 2021). Broadly, across the study: AZD1222 recipients whose second dose came at about 4 weeks and those whose second dose came at about 12 weeks were combined into one group, since spike-specific TCR depth and breadth did not differ between the two schedules. Trial participants were enrolled by age into subgroups of 18-55, 56-69 and 70-plus years, and around 150, 28 and 57 TCR-sequenced participants, respectively, were included in these subgroups. TCR sequencing covered roughly 230 trial participants: about 210 given two doses of AZD1222 and about 26 given two doses of MenACWY control vaccine. The research as a whole found: CD4 TCRs associated with the vaccine covered the entire spike protein, and the dominant responses were in regions 160-218 and 743-854. Only six AZD1222 recipients were SARS-CoV-2 seropositive at baseline, limiting conclusions about previously exposed vaccinees. Reportedly, almost half of the unique spike-specific TCRs recognized epitopes lying outside the regions that are mutated in the B.1.351 and B.1.1.7 variants. Spike-specific TCR breadth and depth rose significantly after two AZD1222 doses compared with day 0 and with MenACWY recipients. Because no day 14 peak-response samples were available, repertoires were characterized only after the peak T cell response. In the small 56-69-year group, the increase in depth fell short of significance, most likely because of low power. Participants were mostly white British and included more females than males, and it was suggested by the authors that clonal diversity may have been underestimated.

Comment on this clone: Its antigen has not been determined. No qualities accompany the bases; no much larger clone lies one base away.

Taken with the paper, the label for time point translates to: baseline before first vaccination. Vaccinee samples came from UK trials COV001 and COV002, including a single-blind randomized controlled phase 2/3 trial of AZD1222 (ChAdOx1 nCoV-19) in healthy adults. For TCRbeta chain sequencing, PBMC samples were collected from trial participants at day 0 and at day 28 after the second dose. The CDR3 regions of human TCRbeta chains were analyzed by immunosequencing. The study's own analysis went as follows. TCRs in the repertoires were matched against a reference library of SARS-CoV-2-specific TCRs that had been generated with the MIRA antigen-specificity platform. Breadth was defined as the fraction of unique TCRs that were SARS-CoV-2-associated, and depth was defined as the fraction of total T cells that were SARS-CoV-2-associated. Using the MIRA data, each spike-specific TCR was assigned both to the spike region to which the TCR was reactive and to a CD4 or CD8 class. Log10-transformed breadth and depth values were compared by one-way ANOVA with Sidak's multiple comparisons tests. The table was pulled from immuneACCESS by TCRdb, which kept in-frame rearrangements only. Such tables lose some clones; where checked, under half of the loss comes from unresolved V genes, and the rest has no known cause. V, J and clone size reflect that table, while D and trimming were determined from the DNA. A total of around 190,000 clones appear in this sample, 92% of them only once. Jointly, the top ten make up 1% to 1.5% of the sample.

The TCR comes from an adult in good health. The sample consisted of peripheral blood, taken on day 0 of AZD1222 vaccination.

The sequenced DNA: TGTGCCAGCAGCCAAGATTGGGTTGCGAACACTGAAGCTTTCTTT. It encodes CASSQDWVANTEAFF. In this chain, TRBV4-2 is recombined with TRBJ1-1; the D gene remains uncertain. The V and J ends are trimmed by 0 bases and 1 base, leaving 9 bases between them. The germline V gene supplies CDR1 LGHNA and CDR2 YNFKEQ. The CDR3 runs 15 amino acids, cysteine and phenylalanine included. The only DNA kept is the CDR3, 45 bases in frame from the first base.